This T cell receptor beta chain was captured by sequencing in a study of blood T cell repertoires in COVID-19. For the study at large: Some COVID-19 samples were acute and others convalescent; all came from the United States, Italy and Spain. Sources were T cells, B-cell-depleted T cells, or PBMCs; the material itself was cDNA or gDNA.

Original analysis: Amplification of reference gene primers provided the estimated nucleated cell counts. Only in-frame clones appear in the TCRdb table, and some are missing; sequencing was by immunoSEQ multiplex PCR. V and J calls and clone size come straight from that table; D and trimming were deduced from the DNA. The sample has fewer than 250,000 clones, about 85% seen once. V lost 6 bases, J lost 3 bases, and 20 bases lay in between. Germline V gene data show CDR1 as LNHDA and CDR2 as SQIVND (reference sequence). This CDR3 contains 17 residues. The sample was peripheral blood. The clonotype was recovered from a man aged 35 to 55 with acute or convalescent COVID-19. The rearrangement links TRBV19 to TRBJ1-4, with D possibly being TRBD1 (5 bases). Written as DNA, the CDR3 is TGTGCCAGTAGGACCAAGGGCGGGGGTTTCGCTAATGAAAAACTGTTTTTT. Translating it yields CASRTKGGGFANEKLFF.